One and the same sample provided the 32 T cell receptor beta chains below, sequenced in a study of cytomegalovirus exposure and HLA in healthy donors. 60 Vbeta and 13 Jbeta primers were used in PCR. Assay: immunoSEQ multiplex PCR; the TCRdb copy retains only in-frame clones and omits some. The sample carries over 100,000 clones, 80% to 85% recorded once. Input material: PBMCs. These receptors all stem from a woman between 25 and 40 years old in good health and CMV-seronegative.

V and J are TRBV30 and TRBJ2-2; TRBD1 matches 8 bases. V was pared by 3 bases and J by 8 bases, with 8 bases of the junction left unmatched. The CDR3 contains 14 residues. In germline, CDR1 is GTSNPN, CDR2 SVGIG (reference sequence). CDR3 region: CAWRLTGVGGELFF. In DNA form, the CDR3 reads TGTGCCTGGAGACTGACAGGGGTGGGGGGGGAGCTGTTTTTT.

This rearrangement joins TRBV6-1 to TRBJ2-1; 8 nucleotides line up with TRBD2. Trimming took 7 bases from V and 8 from J; bases not matched to a gene: 7. Per germline, CDR1 MNHNS and CDR2 SASEGT. The CDR3 runs 13 residues. The CDR3 region is CASTRLATDEQFF. CDR3 DNA sequence: TGTGCCAGCACCCGACTAGCGACCGATGAGCAGTTCTTC.

This chain uses TRBV5-6 with TRBJ2-7; TRBD2 matches at 7 bases. There are 15 residues in the CDR3. Germline CDR1 reads SGHDT; CDR2 reads YYEEEE. The V and J ends lost 4 bases and 0 bases, in that order; junction bases with no gene match: 7. The CDR3 coding sequence is TGTGCCAGCAGCCCCCCGCTAGCGGACTCCTACGAGCAGTACTTC. This gives the protein CASSPPLADSYEQYF.

This clone was found a few times. This rearrangement joins TRBV11-2 to TRBJ1-4, with D maybe TRBD1 (6 bases). V lost 0 bases and J lost 10, with 21 bases in between. CDR1 is SGHAT, CDR2 FQNNGV, per germline. The CDR3 covers 17 residues. The CDR3 spells CASSLEGTHTVGGKLFF. CDR3 bases: TGTGCCAGCAGCTTAGAAGGGACACATACAGTCGGTGGAAAACTGTTTTTT.

J is TRBJ2-3 and V is TRBV7-9; 7 nucleotides line up with TRBD2. Germline V gives CDR1 SEHNR, CDR2 FQNEAQ (reference sequence). The length of the CDR3 is 16 residues. CDR3 coding DNA: TGTTCCGCCCCCCAGCGGGACGATACTAGCACAGATACGCAGTATTTT. It yields the protein CSAPQRDDTSTDTQYF.

This chain connects TRBV28 to TRBJ2-7, with 11 bases identical to TRBD2. Germline V gene lookup returns CDR1 MDHEN and CDR2 SYDVKM. Trimming cost V 6 bases and J 4 bases; bases outside gene matches: 8. The CDR3 runs 15 residues. Written as DNA, the CDR3 is TGTGCCAGCAGCTACGGCGGACTAGCGGGTTACGAGCAGTACTTC. Encoded protein: CASSYGGLAGYEQYF.

Points on this clone: With only one base between it and a far larger clone, this is likely a read error. This chain joins TRBV7-8 and TRBJ2-7; 7 bases line up with TRBD1. With 4 bases clipped from V and 7 bases from J, the junction kept 13 bases outside the gene matches. This CDR3 has 15 amino acids. In germline, CDR1 is SGHVS, CDR2 FQNEAQ. The CDR3 loop is CASSSRQGPSNEQYF. The CDR3 bases are TGTGCCAGCAGCTCAAGACAGGGCCCCTCCAATGAGCAGTACTTC.

CDR3 residues: CASKPVSRGSYEQYF. The CDR3, as DNA: TGTGCCAGCAAGCCCGTTTCGCGGGGTTCTTACGAGCAGTACTTC. The chain joins TRBV27 to TRBJ2-7, with D maybe TRBD2 (6 bases). The CDR3 is made up of 15 amino acids. Germline loops: CDR1 MNHEY, CDR2 SMNVEV (reference sequence). V lost 7 bases to trimming and J lost 4 bases, with 20 bases between them.

The gene calls are TRBV19 and TRBJ1-5; TRBD1 agrees at 8 bases. The CDR3 spans 17 residues. Looked up from germline, CDR1 is LNHDA and CDR2 is SQIVND (reference sequence). V lost 7 bases to trimming and J lost 3 bases; unmatched junction nucleotides: 14. The CDR3 reads CASTKNRGQDFNQPQHF. DNA of the CDR3: TGTGCCAGTACCAAAAATAGGGGACAGGATTTCAATCAGCCCCAGCATTTT.

The rearrangement links TRBV6-5 to TRBJ2-1; D is unresolved. V lost 2 bases and J lost 9, with 14 bases in between. CDR1 and CDR2 (germline): MNHEY, SVGAGI. The CDR3 extends over 14 amino acids. DNA for the CDR3: TGTGCCAGCAGTTACGGAGAAAAAGTGGGTGAGCAGTTCTTC. As protein: CASSYGEKVGEQFF.

This chain uses TRBV5-1 with TRBJ2-3, with 9 nucleotides matching TRBD1. V lost 2 bases and J lost 6; bases outside the gene matches: 7. Germline CDR1 reads SGHRS; CDR2 reads YFSETQ. The CDR3 extends over 15 amino acids. CDR3 coding DNA: TGCGCCAGCAGCTTCTTGACAGGGGGTATGGATACGCAGTATTTT. Residues: CASSFLTGGMDTQYF.

To note about this clone: Sequence at one end of the junction differs from germline and may be a read error. The chain carries TRBV5-6 and TRBJ2-5; 10 bases match TRBD2. In germline, CDR1 is SGHDT, CDR2 YYEEEE. This CDR3 contains 13 residues. CDR3 in DNA: TGTGCCAGCAGCACCCTTCTAGCGGGAGCCAGCCACTTC. This codes for CASSTLLAGASHF.

The CDR3 region is CASSIGQGSYEQYF. The CDR3 DNA reads as TGTGCCAGTAGTATAGGACAGGGATCCTACGAGCAGTACTTC. This rearrangement joins TRBV19 to TRBJ2-5; 7 bases map to TRBD1. With the DNA end fitting TRBJ2-7 better, the J assignment may be wrong. Germline values: CDR1 LNHDA, CDR2 SQIVND (reference sequence). The CDR3 has 14 residues.

This chain connects TRBV5-6 to TRBJ1-3; TRBD1 might be the D (6 bases). V lost 3 bases and J 3 bases, leaving 13 bases between the germline ends. This CDR3 spans 15 amino acids. Germline V gene data show CDR1 as SGHDT and CDR2 as YYEEEE. This CDR3 reads CASSWSPQGGNTIYF. The CDR3 bases are TGTGCCAGCAGCTGGAGCCCACAGGGTGGAAACACCATATATTTT.

V and J are TRBV29-1 and TRBJ2-1; D is perhaps TRBD2 (6 bases). The ends were cut back, 1 base at V and 2 bases at J, with 12 bases in the middle. The CDR3 length is 15 residues. CDR1 is SQVTM, CDR2 ANQGSEA, per germline. In DNA, the CDR3 is TGCAGCGTTGAAGTTAGCGGAACTACCTACAATGAGCAGTTCTTC. Translating gives CSVEVSGTTYNEQFF.

This clone was seen more than once but under ten times. The V call is TRBV28, the J call TRBJ1-5; maybe TRBD1 (6 bases). Germline V lookup: CDR1 MDHEN, CDR2 SYDVKM. The CDR3 consists of 16 residues. The V and J ends lost 1 base and 1 base respectively, with 11 bases between them. The CDR3 loop is CASSLLDRTSNQPQHF. The CDR3 nucleotides read TGTGCCAGCAGTTTATTAGACAGGACGAGCAATCAGCCCCAGCATTTT.

The chain employs TRBV9 and TRBJ2-5; D is ambiguous. This CDR3 contains 14 residues. Trimming took off 1 base at V and 5 bases at J, with 12 bases between the two ends. Germline loops: CDR1 SGDLS, CDR2 YYNGEE. The chain's CDR3 is CASSVYTESETQYF. The CDR3 nucleotides read TGTGCCAGCAGCGTATATACGGAGTCGGAGACCCAGTACTTC.

The chain couples TRBV29-1 to TRBJ1-2; D remains ambiguous. CDR3 size: 15 residues. Trimming removed 3 bases at V and 3 bases at J, with 17 bases between. Germline V gene data show CDR1 as SQVTM and CDR2 as ANQGSEA. CDR3: CSVEIREYRDYGYTF. The CDR3 DNA sequence: TGCAGCGTTGAGATTCGGGAATATCGGGACTATGGCTACACCTTC.

This clone showed up just a few times. The chain has TRBV2 and TRBJ1-5, with D unclear. CDR1 is SNHLY and CDR2 is FYNNEI in the germline V gene. CDR3 size: 16 residues. V was shortened by 2 bases and J by 2 bases, with 13 bases between the two germline ends. The CDR3 DNA reads as TGTGCCAGCAGTGAATGGTGGAGGAATGGCAATCAGCCCCAGCATTTT. Encoded protein: CASSEWWRNGNQPQHF.

This chain connects TRBV7-2 to TRBJ2-3, with TRBD1 as a possible D gene (6 bases). The germline V and J ends were trimmed by 1 base and 5 bases, with 10 bases remaining between them. Germline V gives CDR1 SGHTA, CDR2 FQGNSA. The CDR3 is 14 amino acids. CDR3 residues: CASSLGLDRDTQYF. DNA of the CDR3: TGTGCCAGCAGCTTAGGACTGGACAGAGATACGCAGTATTTT.

The genes are TRBV28 and TRBJ1-2, with TRBD1 matching over 8 bases. The germline V gene encodes CDR1 MDHEN and CDR2 SYDVKM. The CDR3 contains 13 residues. Germline trimming cut 7 bases from V and 4 bases from J; bases unmatched to any gene: 5. The CDR3 DNA reads TGTGCCAGCACGGACAGGGTCGGCTATGGCTACACCTTC. This codes for CASTDRVGYGYTF.

This chain links TRBV19 with TRBJ2-3; 9 nucleotides match TRBD2. The CDR3 spans 19 residues. Germline V gene lookup returns CDR1 LNHDA and CDR2 SQIVND (reference sequence). The V segment lost 4 bases and the J segment 1 base; nucleotides outside the gene matches: 15. DNA for the CDR3: TGTGCCAGTAGTACCCTCCGAGATAGCGGGAGAATCGGCACAGATACGCAGTATTTT. It codes for CASSTLRDSGRIGTDTQYF.

This rearrangement joins TRBV2 to TRBJ1-3; D is unclear. Per germline, CDR1 SNHLY and CDR2 FYNNEI. The CDR3 is made up of 15 amino acids. V lost 8 bases and J lost 3, with 17 bases in between. Written as DNA, the CDR3 is TGTGCCAGCGAGGGCGGGAGGGTTCGTGGAAACACCATATATTTT. Its protein is CASEGGRVRGNTIYF.

The V and J genes are TRBV18 and TRBJ2-3; no clear D. Germline V gives CDR1 KGHSH, CDR2 LQKENI. The CDR3 length is 14 residues. V lost 3 bases and J lost 1, with 8 bases in between. CDR3 region: CASSPLSGTDTQYF. The CDR3 DNA reads TGTGCCAGCTCACCGTTATCGGGCACAGATACGCAGTATTTT.

This clone was seen a handful of times. The chain is built from TRBV10-3 and TRBJ2-7; TRBD1 is a possible D gene (6 bases). Trimming left V 3 bases short and J 5 bases short, with 17 bases between. Germline CDR1 and CDR2: ENHRY and SYGVKD. The CDR3 spans 15 residues. CDR3 protein: CAISDRDISSHEQYF. CDR3 DNA sequence: TGTGCCATCAGTGACCGGGACATCTCATCCCACGAGCAGTACTTC.

This chain connects TRBV7-8 to TRBJ2-1, with 7 positions matching TRBD2. The CDR3 is made up of 17 amino acids. The V gene's germline CDR1 is SGHVS and CDR2 FQNEAQ. The V and J ends lost 1 base and 4 bases, in that order; junction bases with no gene match: 10. CDR3 coding DNA: TGTGCCAGCAGCTTAGGGACCCGACTAGCCGTGTACAATGAGCAGTTCTTC. Protein product: CASSLGTRLAVYNEQFF.

The V gene is TRBV7-9, the J gene TRBJ2-2; the D is unclear. V was pared by 7 bases and J by 0 bases, with 12 bases between. The CDR3 is 15 amino acids. The germline CDR1 and CDR2 sequences are SEHNR and FQNEAQ (reference sequence). In DNA form, the CDR3 reads TGTGCCAGCAACCAACTCCGGGCGAACACCGGGGAGCTGTTTTTT. Encoded protein: CASNQLRANTGELFF. The full variable domain, with the rest looked up from reference TRBV7-9 and TRBJ2-2, is DTGVSQNPRHKITKRGQNVTFRCDPISEHNRLYWYRQTLGQGPEFLTYFQNEAQLEKSRLLSDRFSAERPKGSFSTLEIQRTEQGDSAMYLCASNQLRANTGELFFGEGSRLTVL.

The chain has TRBV5-1 and TRBJ2-2, with 11 bases aligning to TRBD2. Per the germline V gene, CDR1 is SGHRS and CDR2 is YFSETQ. The CDR3 runs 18 residues. V was clipped by 7 bases and J by 6 bases; unmatched bases: 17. CDR3 DNA: TGCGCCAGCTTTCGGAGGACTAGCGGGCCACCGGGGGCCGGGGAGCTGTTTTTT. Translation gives CASFRRTSGPPGAGELFF.

In its sample, this clone was seen once. This chain uses TRBV11-2 with TRBJ2-5, with D maybe TRBD1 (6 bases). The CDR3 is 14 residues long. The germline CDR1 and CDR2 sequences are SGHAT and FQNNGV. The V gene lost 8 bases and the J gene lost 3 bases, with 16 bases spanning the gap. The CDR3 protein is CASEGDGREETQYF. Written as DNA, the CDR3 is TGTGCCAGCGAGGGGGACGGAAGGGAAGAGACCCAGTACTTC.

Only one count was recorded for this clone. The chain has TRBV9 and TRBJ2-5, with 12 positions matching TRBD2. CDR1 and CDR2 (germline): SGDLS, YYNGEE. CDR3 size: 11 residues. The CDR3 DNA is TGTCGACTAGCGGGAGAAGAGACCCAGTACTTC. It translates to CRLAGEETQYF.

The chain recombines TRBV6-5 with TRBJ1-2, with 7 bases matching TRBD1. J was trimmed by 4 bases and V by 2 bases; bases with no gene match: 10. CDR3 size: 16 residues. CDR1 and CDR2 (germline): MNHEY, SVGAGI. As DNA, the CDR3 is TGTGCCAGCAGTTACCTCTCGACAGGGAATCGCTATGGCTACACCTTC. Its translation: CASSYLSTGNRYGYTF.

The V and J genes are TRBV11-2 and TRBJ2-5; no firm D call. V was pared by 5 bases and J by 5 bases, with 9 bases between. CDR1 SGHAT and CDR2 FQNNGV come from the germline V gene. The length of the CDR3 is 12 residues. CDR3 sequence reads: CASSQTTETQYF. Here the CDR3 DNA reads TGTGCCAGCAGCCAAACAACGGAGACCCAGTACTTC. Looking up the rest from reference TRBV11-2 and TRBJ2-5 gives the full variable domain: EAGVAQSPRYKIIEKRQSVAFWCNPISGHATLYWYQQILGQGPKLLIQFQNNGVVDDSQLPKDRFSAERLKGVDSTLKIQPAKLEDSAVYLCASSQTTETQYFGPGTRLLVL.